This T cell receptor beta chain was profiled in a study of cytomegalovirus exposure and HLA in healthy donors. A multiplex PCR was run with 60 Vbeta primers and 13 Jbeta primers. Libraries were prepared by immunoSEQ multiplex PCR; TCRdb keeps only in-frame clonotypes and omits some of them. The sample has 130,000 or so clones, about three quarters seen once. CDR1 is GTSNPN, CDR2 SVGIG, per germline (reference sequence). The V segment lost 3 bases and the J segment 2 bases; nucleotides outside the gene matches: 6. The CDR3 contains 14 residues. The clonotype was recovered from a young woman in good health and CMV-seronegative. This chain uses TRBV30 with TRBJ2-7; TRBD1 matches at 8 bases. Material for sequencing was PBMCs. As DNA, the CDR3 is TGTGCCTGGAGGACCGGGACAGGAACCTACGAGCAGTACTTC. This sequence encodes CAWRTGTGTYEQYF.